Listed here is a single TCR beta chain. V lost 0 bases to trimming and J lost 6 bases, with 14 bases between them. CDR1 and CDR2 from the germline V gene are SGHRS and YFSETQ. CDR3 length equals 15 residues. This entry belongs to a study of shared clonotypes between healthy human individuals. Sequencing used immunoSEQ multiplex PCR; TCRdb keeps in-frame clones, though not all of them. The sample shows roughly 2.2 million clones, approximately 95% of them seen only once. Sequences were obtained from naive CD4+ T cells from PBMCs. Subset specified: CD45RA+ positively selected. The receptor was derived from a man aged 18 to 35 in good health. Some clones in this sample may be carry-over from other donors' samples. The chain employs TRBV5-1 and TRBJ2-3; D uncertain. CDR3 sequence: CASSLGTSVGDTQYF. In DNA, the CDR3 is TGCGCCAGCAGCTTGGGTACCTCCGTGGGCGATACGCAGTATTTT.